This is a list of T cell receptor beta chains from one sample in a study of blood T cell repertoires in COVID-19. Assay used: immunoSEQ multiplex PCR; TCRdb lists only in-frame clones, some missing. Seen here are hundreds of thousands of clones, roughly nine tenths observed once, and the top ten hold over 3%. The specimen was PBMCs or T cells enriched from blood (not recorded which). The receptors derive from a woman between 50 and 59 years old in a cohort exposed to, infected with or recovered from COVID-19 (not recorded which). Both conserved end residues are part of each CDR3.

V gene	CDR3 protein
TRBV2	CASSEALAGGETQYF
TRBV2	CASGPASGSTGELFF
TRBV3-1/TRBV3-2	CAILEGNTGELFF
TRBV18	CASSPNRGFSGNTIYF
TRBV9	CASSGYTRGSPLHF
TRBV10-3	CATRQDLYNEQFF
TRBV14	CASSPTWSGLPTNEKLFF
TRBV30	CASDRQAFF
TRBV12-5	CASGPRDRSDYGYTF
TRBV4-2	CASSHPRRGDDTDTQYF
TRBV10-1	CASSEGSGGPDTQYF
TRBV7-2	CASSLQGGDTEAFF
TRBV10-3	CAISPSGTGPTTNEKLFF
TRBV19	CASSIPGYGNTIYF
TRBV28	CASSSGQAFTYNEQFF
TRBV7-9	CASTLPGGEKLFF
TRBV7-2	CASSLERRGRGDTQYF
TRBV6-5	CASSYGTSSSGNTIYF
TRBV6-1	CASSDFLQRGGVFVSEQFF
TRBV11-2	CASSLTPGETNEKLFF
TRBV27	CASSRIAGLQQNIQYF
TRBV19	CASARRAQNSPLHF
TRBV3-1/TRBV3-2	CASSFGGSNQPQHF
TRBV7-9	CASSLNPTVGHTEAFF
TRBV2	CASIGGIYGYTF
TRBV6-2/TRBV6-3	CASSRGLAGVNEQFF
TRBV19	CASSLPTGAHNSPLHF
TRBV7-3	CASSLTENTEAFF
TRBV18	CASSPPGVYNPPTLPYGYTF
TRBV4-3	CASSQAHNLAGGSYEQYF
TRBV9	CASSVGAGNQPQHF